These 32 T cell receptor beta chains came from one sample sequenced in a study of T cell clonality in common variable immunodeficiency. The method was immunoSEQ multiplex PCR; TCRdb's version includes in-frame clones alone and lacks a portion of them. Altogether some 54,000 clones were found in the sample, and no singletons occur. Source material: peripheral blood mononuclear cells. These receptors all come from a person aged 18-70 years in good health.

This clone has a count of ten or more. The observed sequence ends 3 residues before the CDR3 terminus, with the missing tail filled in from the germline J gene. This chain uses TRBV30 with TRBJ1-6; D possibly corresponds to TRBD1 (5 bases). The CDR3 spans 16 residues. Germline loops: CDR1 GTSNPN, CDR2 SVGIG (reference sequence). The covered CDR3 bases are TGTGCAATAACCGGGCAGGGTGACTCCTATAATTCACCC. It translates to CAITGQGDSYNSP. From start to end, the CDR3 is CAITGQGDSYNSPLHF. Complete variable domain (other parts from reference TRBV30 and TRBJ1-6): SQTIHQWPATLVQPVGSPLSLECTVEGTSNPNLYWYRQAAGRGLQLLFYSVGIGQISSEVPQNLSASRPQDRQFILSSKKLLLSDSGFYLCAITGQGDSYNSPLHFGNGTRLTVT.

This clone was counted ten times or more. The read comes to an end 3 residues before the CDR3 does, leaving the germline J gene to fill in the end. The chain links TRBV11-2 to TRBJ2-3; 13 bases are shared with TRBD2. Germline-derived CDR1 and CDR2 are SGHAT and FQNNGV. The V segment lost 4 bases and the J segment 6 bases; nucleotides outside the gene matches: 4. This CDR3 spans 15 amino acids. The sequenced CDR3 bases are TGTGCCAGCAGCTCCCAGACTAGCGGGAGGGATACG. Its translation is CASSSQTSGRDT. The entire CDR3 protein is CASSSQTSGRDTQYF.

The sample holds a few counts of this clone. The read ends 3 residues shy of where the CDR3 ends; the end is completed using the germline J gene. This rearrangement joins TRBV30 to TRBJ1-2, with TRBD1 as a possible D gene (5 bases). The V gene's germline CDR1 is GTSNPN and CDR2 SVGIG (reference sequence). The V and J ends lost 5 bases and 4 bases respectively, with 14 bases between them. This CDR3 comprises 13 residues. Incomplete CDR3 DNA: TGTGCCTGGGACAGAGCGACTGTCTATGGC. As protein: CAWDRATVYG. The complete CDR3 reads CAWDRATVYGYTF.

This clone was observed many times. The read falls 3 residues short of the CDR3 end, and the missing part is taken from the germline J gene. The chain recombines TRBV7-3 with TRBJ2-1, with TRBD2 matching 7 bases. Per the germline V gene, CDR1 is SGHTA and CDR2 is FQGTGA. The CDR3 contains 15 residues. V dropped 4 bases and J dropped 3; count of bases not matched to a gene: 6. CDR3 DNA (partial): TGTGCCAGCAGCTCAGCGGGATTTGACTACAATGAG. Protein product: CASSSAGFDYNE. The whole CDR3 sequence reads CASSSAGFDYNEQFF. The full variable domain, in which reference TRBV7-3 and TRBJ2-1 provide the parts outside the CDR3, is GAGVSQTPSNKVTEKGKYVELRCDPISGHTALYWYRQSLGQGPEFLIYFQGTGAADDSGLPNDRFFAVRPEGSVSTLKIQRTERGDSAVYLCASSSAGFDYNEQFFGPGTRLTVL.

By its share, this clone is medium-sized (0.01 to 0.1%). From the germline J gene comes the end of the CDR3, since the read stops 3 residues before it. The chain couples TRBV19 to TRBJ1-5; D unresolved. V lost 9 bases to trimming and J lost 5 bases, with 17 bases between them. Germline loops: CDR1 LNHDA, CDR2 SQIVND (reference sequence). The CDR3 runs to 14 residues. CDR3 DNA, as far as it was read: TGTGCCAGCTGCATGGCGGCCACGCATCAGCCC. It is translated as CASCMAATHQP. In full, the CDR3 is CASCMAATHQPQHF.

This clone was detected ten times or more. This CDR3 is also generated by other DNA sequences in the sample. The CDR3 spells CSASGVTREGAFF. The DNA read from the CDR3 is TGCAGTGCTAGCGGCGTCACCAGAGAGGGA. V usage is TRBV20-1 and J usage is TRBJ1-1; D not certain. From the germline J gene comes the end of the CDR3, since the read stops 3 residues before it. Germline V lookup: CDR1 DFQATT, CDR2 SNEGSKA (reference sequence). CDR3 length equals 13 residues.

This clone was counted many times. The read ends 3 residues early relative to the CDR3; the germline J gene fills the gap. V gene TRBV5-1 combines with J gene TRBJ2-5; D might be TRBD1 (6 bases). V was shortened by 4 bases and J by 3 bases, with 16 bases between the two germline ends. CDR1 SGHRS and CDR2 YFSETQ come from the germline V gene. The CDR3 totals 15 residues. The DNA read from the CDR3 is TGCGCCAGCAGCCCGACTTGGACAGTCAAAGAGACC. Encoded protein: CASSPTWTVKET. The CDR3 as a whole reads CASSPTWTVKETQYF.

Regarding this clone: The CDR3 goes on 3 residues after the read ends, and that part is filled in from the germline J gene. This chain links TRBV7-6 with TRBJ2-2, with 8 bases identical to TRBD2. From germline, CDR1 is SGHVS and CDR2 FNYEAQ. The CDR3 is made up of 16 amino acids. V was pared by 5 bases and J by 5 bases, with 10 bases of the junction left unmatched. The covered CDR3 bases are TGTGCCAGCAGCCCGACACGGGGGGGAGGGACCGGGGAG. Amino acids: CASSPTRGGGTGE. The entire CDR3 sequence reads CASSPTRGGGTGELFF.

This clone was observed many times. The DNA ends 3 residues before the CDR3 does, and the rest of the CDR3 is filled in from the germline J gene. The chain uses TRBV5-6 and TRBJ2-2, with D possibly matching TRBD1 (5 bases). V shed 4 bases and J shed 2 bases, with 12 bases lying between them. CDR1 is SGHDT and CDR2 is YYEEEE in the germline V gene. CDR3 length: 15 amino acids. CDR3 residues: CASSPPQGNTGELFF. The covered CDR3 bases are TGTGCCAGCAGCCCTCCCCAGGGAAACACCGGGGAG. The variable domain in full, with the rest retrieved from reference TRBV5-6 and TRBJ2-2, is DAGVTQSPTHLIKTRGQQVTLRCSPKSGHDTVSWYQQALGQGPQFIFQYYEEEERQRGNFPDRFSGHQFPNYSSELNVNALLLGDSALYLCASSPPQGNTGELFFGEGSRLTVL.

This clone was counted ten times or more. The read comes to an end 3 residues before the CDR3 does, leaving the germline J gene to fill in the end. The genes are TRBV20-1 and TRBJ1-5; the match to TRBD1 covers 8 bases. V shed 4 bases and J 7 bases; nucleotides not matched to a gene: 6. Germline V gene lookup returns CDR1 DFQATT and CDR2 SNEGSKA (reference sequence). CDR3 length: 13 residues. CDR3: CSATGQGWQPQHF. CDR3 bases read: TGCAGTGCTACCGGACAGGGTTGGCAGCCC.

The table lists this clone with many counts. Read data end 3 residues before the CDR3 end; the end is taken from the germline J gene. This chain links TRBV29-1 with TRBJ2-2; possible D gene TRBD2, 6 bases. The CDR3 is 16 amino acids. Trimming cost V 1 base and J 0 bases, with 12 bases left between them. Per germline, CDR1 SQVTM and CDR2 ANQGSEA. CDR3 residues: CSVEGRRGTNTGELFF. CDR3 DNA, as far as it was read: TGCAGCGTTGAAGGTCGGAGGGGCACGAACACCGGGGAG.

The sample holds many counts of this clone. The CDR3 loop reads CAISGAPGLGGDTQYF. The part of the CDR3 DNA that was read is TGTGCCATCAGTGGGGCCCCGGGACTAGGGGGAGATACG. The chain links TRBV10-3 to TRBJ2-3; TRBD2 matches 8 bases. The observed sequence ends 3 residues before the CDR3 terminus, with the missing tail filled in from the germline J gene. This CDR3 has 16 residues. The ends lost 4 bases at V and 5 bases at J; junction bases unmatched: 11. Per germline, CDR1 ENHRY and CDR2 SYGVKD.

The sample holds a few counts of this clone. CDR3 DNA, as far as it was read: TGTGCCAGCAGTGAGCAAGCGGGAGGGTACAATGAG. Translation: CASSEQAGGYNE. The entire CDR3 is CASSEQAGGYNEQFF. The chain joins TRBV2 to TRBJ2-1; 10 bases are a match to TRBD2. The CDR3 end falls 3 residues outside the read, so it is completed with the germline J gene. In germline, CDR1 is SNHLY, CDR2 FYNNEI. This CDR3 has 15 amino acids. Unmatched junction bases numbered 3, after V lost 3 bases and J lost 4 bases.

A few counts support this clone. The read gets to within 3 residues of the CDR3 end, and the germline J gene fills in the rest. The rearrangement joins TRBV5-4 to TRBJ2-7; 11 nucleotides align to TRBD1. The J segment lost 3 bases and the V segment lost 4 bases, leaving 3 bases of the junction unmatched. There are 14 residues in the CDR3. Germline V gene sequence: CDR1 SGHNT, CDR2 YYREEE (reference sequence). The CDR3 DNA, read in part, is TGTGCCAGCAGCCCGGGGACAGGGGGCTACGAG. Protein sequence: CASSPGTGGYE. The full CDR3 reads CASSPGTGGYEQYF. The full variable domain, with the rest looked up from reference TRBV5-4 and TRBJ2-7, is ETGVTQSPTHLIKTRGQQVTLRCSSQSGHNTVSWYQQALGQGPQFIFQYYREEENGRGNFPPRFSGLQFPNYSSELNVNALELDDSALYLCASSPGTGGYEQYFGPGTRLTVT.

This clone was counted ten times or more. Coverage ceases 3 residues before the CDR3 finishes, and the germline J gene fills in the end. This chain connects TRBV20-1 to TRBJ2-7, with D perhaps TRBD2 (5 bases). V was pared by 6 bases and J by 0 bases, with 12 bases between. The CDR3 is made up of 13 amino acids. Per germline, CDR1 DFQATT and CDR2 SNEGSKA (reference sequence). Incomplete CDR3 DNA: TGCAGTGCCGCACCGGGGTTCTCCTACGAG. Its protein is CSAAPGFSYE. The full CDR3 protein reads CSAAPGFSYEQYF.

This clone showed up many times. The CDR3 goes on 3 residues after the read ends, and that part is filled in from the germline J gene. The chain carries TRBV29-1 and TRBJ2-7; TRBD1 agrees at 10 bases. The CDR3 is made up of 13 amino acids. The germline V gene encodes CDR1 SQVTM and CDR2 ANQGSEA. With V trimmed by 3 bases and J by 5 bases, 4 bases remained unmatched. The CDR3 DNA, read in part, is TGCAGCGTTGACCGACAGGGGGCCAACGAG. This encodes CSVDRQGANE. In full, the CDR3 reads CSVDRQGANEQYF.

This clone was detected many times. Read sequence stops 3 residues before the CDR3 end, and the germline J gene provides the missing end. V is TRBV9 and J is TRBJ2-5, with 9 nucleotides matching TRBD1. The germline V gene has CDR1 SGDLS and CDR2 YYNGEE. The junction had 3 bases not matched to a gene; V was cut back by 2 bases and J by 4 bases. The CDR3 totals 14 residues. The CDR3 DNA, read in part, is TGTGCCAGCAGCGTGGACAGGGGAAGAGAGACC. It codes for CASSVDRGRET. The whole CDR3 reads CASSVDRGRETQYF.

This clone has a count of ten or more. The CDR3 loop reads CSVAKGLGTSIFNEQFF. CDR3 DNA, as far as it was read: TGCAGCGTCGCCAAGGGGCTGGGAACCTCGATCTTCAATGAG. This chain joins TRBV29-1 and TRBJ2-1, with a tentative D call TRBD1 (5 bases). The sequenced fragment ends 3 residues before the CDR3 boundary, so the rest is inferred from the germline J gene. Germline CDR1 SQVTM, CDR2 ANQGSEA. The ends were cut back, 6 bases at V and 6 bases at J, with 27 bases in the middle. The CDR3 is 17 residues long.

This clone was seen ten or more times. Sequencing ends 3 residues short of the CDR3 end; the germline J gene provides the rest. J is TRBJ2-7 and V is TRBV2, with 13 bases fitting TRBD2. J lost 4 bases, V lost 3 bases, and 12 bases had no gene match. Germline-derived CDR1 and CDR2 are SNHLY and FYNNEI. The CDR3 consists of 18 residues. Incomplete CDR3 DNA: TGTGCCAGCAGTGAGTTACTAGCGGGAGGGCCGTTGGATTACGAG. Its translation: CASSELLAGGPLDYE. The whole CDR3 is CASSELLAGGPLDYEQYF.

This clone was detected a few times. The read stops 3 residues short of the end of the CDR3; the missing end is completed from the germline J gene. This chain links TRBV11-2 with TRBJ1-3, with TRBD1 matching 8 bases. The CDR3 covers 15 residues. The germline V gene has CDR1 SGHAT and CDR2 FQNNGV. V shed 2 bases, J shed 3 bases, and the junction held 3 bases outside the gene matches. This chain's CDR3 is CASSLQGANGNTIYF. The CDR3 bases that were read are TGTGCCAGCAGCTTACAGGGGGCGAATGGAAACACC.

Here the CDR3 reads CASSVNNEQFF. CDR3 DNA, as far as it was read: TGTGCCAGCAGCGTCAACAATGAG. The chain joins TRBV7-9 to TRBJ2-1; no reliable D call. The sequence runs out 3 residues before the end of the CDR3; the remainder is reconstructed from the germline J gene. V shed 5 bases and J shed 5 bases, with 4 bases lying between them. The CDR3 totals 11 residues. CDR1 is SEHNR, CDR2 FQNEAQ, per germline (reference sequence).

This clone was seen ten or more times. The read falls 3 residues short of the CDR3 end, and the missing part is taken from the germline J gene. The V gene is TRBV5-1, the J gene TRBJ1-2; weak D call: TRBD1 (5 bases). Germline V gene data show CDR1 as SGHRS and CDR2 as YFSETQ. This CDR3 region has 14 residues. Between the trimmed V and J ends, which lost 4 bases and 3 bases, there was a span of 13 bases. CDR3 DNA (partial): TGCGCCAGCAGCGGGGGGGGAGCGTACTATGGC. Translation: CASSGGGAYYG. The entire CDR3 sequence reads CASSGGGAYYGYTF.

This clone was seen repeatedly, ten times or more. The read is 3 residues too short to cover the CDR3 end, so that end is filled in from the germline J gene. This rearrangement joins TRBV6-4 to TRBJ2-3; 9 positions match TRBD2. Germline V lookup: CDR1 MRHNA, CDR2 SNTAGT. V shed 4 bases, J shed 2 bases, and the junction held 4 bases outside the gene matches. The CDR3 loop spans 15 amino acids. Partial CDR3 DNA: TGTGCCAGCAGTGCAGTAGCGGGGGACACAGATACG. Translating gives CASSAVAGDTDT. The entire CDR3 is CASSAVAGDTDTQYF.

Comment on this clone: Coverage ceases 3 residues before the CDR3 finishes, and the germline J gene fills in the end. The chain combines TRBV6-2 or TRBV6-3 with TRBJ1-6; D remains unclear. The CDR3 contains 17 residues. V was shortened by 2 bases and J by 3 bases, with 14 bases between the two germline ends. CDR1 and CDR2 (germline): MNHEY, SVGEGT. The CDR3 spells CASSYAPYAGYNSPLHF. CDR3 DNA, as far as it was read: TGTGCCAGCAGTTACGCCCCCTACGCGGGCTATAATTCACCC.

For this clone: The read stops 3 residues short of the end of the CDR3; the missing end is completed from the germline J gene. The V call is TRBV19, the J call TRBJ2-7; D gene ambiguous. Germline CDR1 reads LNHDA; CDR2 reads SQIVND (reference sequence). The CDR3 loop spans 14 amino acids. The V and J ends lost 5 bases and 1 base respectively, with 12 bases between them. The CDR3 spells CASSSQVRSYEQYF. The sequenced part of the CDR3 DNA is TGTGCCAGTAGTTCTCAGGTGCGTTCCTACGAG.

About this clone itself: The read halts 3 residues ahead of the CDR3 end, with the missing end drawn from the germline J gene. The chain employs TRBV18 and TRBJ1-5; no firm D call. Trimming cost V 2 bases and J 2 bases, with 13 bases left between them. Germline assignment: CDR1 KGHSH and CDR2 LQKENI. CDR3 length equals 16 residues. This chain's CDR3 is CASSPSLGRGNQPQHF. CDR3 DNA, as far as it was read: TGTGCCAGCTCACCAAGTCTTGGTCGGGGCAATCAGCCC.

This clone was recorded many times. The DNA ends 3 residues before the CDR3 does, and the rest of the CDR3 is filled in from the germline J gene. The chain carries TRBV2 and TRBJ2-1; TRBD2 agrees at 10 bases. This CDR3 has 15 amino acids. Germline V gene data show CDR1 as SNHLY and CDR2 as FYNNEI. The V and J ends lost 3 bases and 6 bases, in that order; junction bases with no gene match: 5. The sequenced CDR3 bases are TGTGCCAGCAGTGATCGGACTAGCGGAGCCAATGAG. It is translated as CASSDRTSGANE. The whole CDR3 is CASSDRTSGANEQFF.

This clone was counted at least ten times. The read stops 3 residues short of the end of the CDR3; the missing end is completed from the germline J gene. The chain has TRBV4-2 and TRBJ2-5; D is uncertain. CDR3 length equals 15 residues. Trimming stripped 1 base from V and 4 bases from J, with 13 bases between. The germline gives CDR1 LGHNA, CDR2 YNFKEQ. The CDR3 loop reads CASSQVSGLRETQYF. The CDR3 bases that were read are TGTGCCAGCAGCCAAGTCTCGGGTTTGCGAGAGACC.

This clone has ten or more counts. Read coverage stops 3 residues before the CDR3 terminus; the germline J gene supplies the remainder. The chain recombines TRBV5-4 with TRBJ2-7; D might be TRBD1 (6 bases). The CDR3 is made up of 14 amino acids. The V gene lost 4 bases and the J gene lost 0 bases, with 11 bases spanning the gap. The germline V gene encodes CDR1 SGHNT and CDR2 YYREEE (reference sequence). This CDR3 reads CASSPGTNSYEQYF. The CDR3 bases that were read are TGTGCCAGCAGCCCCGGGACAAACTCCTACGAG.

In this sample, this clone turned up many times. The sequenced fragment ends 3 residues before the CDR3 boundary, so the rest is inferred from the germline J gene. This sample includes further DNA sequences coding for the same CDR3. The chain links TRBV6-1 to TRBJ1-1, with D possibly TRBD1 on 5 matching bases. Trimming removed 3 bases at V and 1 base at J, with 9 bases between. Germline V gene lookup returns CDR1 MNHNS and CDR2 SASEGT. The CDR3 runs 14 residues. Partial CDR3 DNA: TGTGCCAGCAGTGACAGGGCTGCGAACACTGAA. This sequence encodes CASSDRAANTE. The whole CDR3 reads CASSDRAANTEAFF.

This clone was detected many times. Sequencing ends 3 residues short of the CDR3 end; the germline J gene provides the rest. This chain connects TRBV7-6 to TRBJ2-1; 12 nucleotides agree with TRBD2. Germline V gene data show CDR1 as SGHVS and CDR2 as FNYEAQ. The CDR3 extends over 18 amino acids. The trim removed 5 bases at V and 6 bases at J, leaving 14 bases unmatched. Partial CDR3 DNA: TGTGCCAGCAGCGATCGGACTAGCGGGACCTCGTTCCGCAATGAG. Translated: CASSDRTSGTSFRNE. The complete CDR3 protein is CASSDRTSGTSFRNEQFF.

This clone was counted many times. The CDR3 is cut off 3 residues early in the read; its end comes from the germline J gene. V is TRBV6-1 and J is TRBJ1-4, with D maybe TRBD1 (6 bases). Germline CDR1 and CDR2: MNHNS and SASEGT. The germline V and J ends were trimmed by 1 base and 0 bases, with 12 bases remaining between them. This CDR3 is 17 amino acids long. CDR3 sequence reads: CASSEDTWTATNEKLFF. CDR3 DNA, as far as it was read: TGTGCCAGCAGTGAAGATACATGGACAGCAACTAATGAAAAA.